The next 19 T cell receptor beta chains were all read from a single sample in a study of T cells expressing NK-cell markers. Each CDR3 protein gets one entry in TCRdb, which reprocessed the 5' RACE reads and gives no DNA. The data include 500,000 to 600,000 distinct CDR3 sequences; the top ten clones carry 3.5% to 4.5%. Sequences were obtained from blood T cells: a sorted CD56 or NKG2C T cell subset, CD4+ or CD8+ T cells, or bulk PBMC T cells (not recorded which). The receptor source for this set is a man aged 18 to 35 in good health.

J is TRBJ2-3 and V is TRBV6-5. CDR3 length: 13 amino acids. Germline lookup yields CDR1 MNHEY and CDR2 SVGAGI. The CDR3 reads CASSYESLGTQYF.

The chain links TRBV12-3 or TRBV12-4 to TRBJ2-1; TCRdb calls TRBD2, which cannot be checked without DNA. The CDR3 is made up of 13 amino acids. This chain's CDR3 is CASIETSGNEQFF.

V is TRBV19 and J is TRBJ2-3. Per germline, CDR1 LNHDA and CDR2 SQIVND (reference sequence). There are 12 residues in the CDR3. The CDR3 is CASSTVADTQYF.

The rearrangement joins TRBV19 to TRBJ1-5; TCRdb lists TRBD1, though no DNA is available to test this call. The germline V gene has CDR1 LNHDA and CDR2 SQIVND (reference sequence). This CDR3 contains 16 residues. CDR3 residues: CASSLAGQGGFQPQHF. Full variable domain (missing parts from reference TRBV19 and TRBJ1-5): DGGITQSPKYLFRKEGQNVTLSCEQNLNHDAMYWYRQDPGQGLRLIYYSQIVNDFQKGDIAEGYSVSREKKESFPLTVTSAQKNPTAFYLCASSLAGQGGFQPQHFGDGTRLSIL.

The V gene is TRBV5-1, the J gene TRBJ2-3; the D gene TCRdb calls, TRBD1, cannot be checked with no DNA. In germline, CDR1 is SGHRS, CDR2 YFSETQ. The CDR3 is 13 residues long. CDR3 residues: CASSKWATDTQYF.

V usage is TRBV27 and J usage is TRBJ1-5; the D call of TRBD1 rests on TCRdb alone, since no DNA is present to check it. The CDR3 is 15 amino acids. Germline V gene lookup returns CDR1 MNHEY and CDR2 SMNVEV (reference sequence). This CDR3 reads CASSSPGWGNQPQHF.

The chain recombines TRBV4-3 with TRBJ2-5; TCRdb indicates TRBD1, and absent DNA this call remains unverified. The CDR3 extends over 17 amino acids. CDR1 and CDR2 (germline): LGHNA, YSLEER. CDR3 sequence reads: CASSHRKGRGLGETQYF.

The gene calls are TRBV29-1 and TRBJ1-1; TCRdb selects TRBD1, and the lack of DNA leaves this call unchecked. The CDR3 extends over 16 amino acids. Germline-derived CDR1 and CDR2 are SQVTM and ANQGSEA. The CDR3 spells CSVEVAGTEVNTEAFF.

J is TRBJ2-2 and V is TRBV27; TCRdb picks TRBD1, but there is no DNA to check that call. The CDR3 extends over 13 amino acids. Germline CDR1 is MNHEY and CDR2 is SMNVEV (reference sequence). CDR3 residues: CASSFGGTGELFF.

J is TRBJ2-3 and V is TRBV5-4; TCRdb's D gene call, TRBD2, goes unchecked for lack of DNA. Germline CDR1 is SGHNT and CDR2 is YYREEE (reference sequence). This CDR3 region has 19 residues. This chain's CDR3 is CASSSPYGLAGPSTDTQYF.

The chain couples TRBV29-1 to TRBJ2-3. The CDR3 length is 14 residues. Germline V gene data show CDR1 as SQVTM and CDR2 as ANQGSEA. CDR3 amino acids: CSAHLESSTDTQYF.

The chain recombines TRBV7-3 with TRBJ1-6; there is no DNA to check the TCRdb D call of TRBD1. The CDR3 has 15 residues. Looked up from germline, CDR1 is SGHTA and CDR2 is FQGTGA. CDR3 amino acids: CASSLQGGGVAPLHF.

This rearrangement joins TRBV20-1 to TRBJ2-5; TCRdb designates TRBD1, a call that cannot be tested without DNA. The CDR3 has 13 amino acids. Germline V gene data show CDR1 as DFQATT and CDR2 as SNEGSKA (reference sequence). The CDR3: CSARTGAQETQYF.

CDR3 residues: CASSLAGEGEQFF. J is TRBJ2-1 and V is TRBV7-2. CDR3 length equals 13 residues. CDR1 SGHTA and CDR2 FQGNSA come from the germline V gene.

V is TRBV10-3 and J is TRBJ1-1; there is no DNA to check the TCRdb D call of TRBD1. The CDR3 totals 15 residues. CDR1 is ENHRY and CDR2 is SYGVKD in the germline V gene. CDR3 protein: CAISEPTGANTEAFF.

V usage is TRBV5-5 and J usage is TRBJ1-1; TCRdb selects TRBD1, and the lack of DNA leaves this call unchecked. Germline CDR1 is SGHKS and CDR2 is YYEKEE (reference sequence). This CDR3 is built from 15 residues. CDR3 region: CASSLGQGAGTEAFF.

The CDR3 sequence is CASRADRTASTDTQYF. The V call is TRBV12-3 or TRBV12-4, the J call TRBJ2-3; without DNA, the TCRdb call of TRBD1 cannot be checked. The length of the CDR3 is 16 residues.

J is TRBJ2-3 and V is TRBV11-2; TCRdb lists TRBD2, though no DNA is available to test this call. The germline V gene encodes CDR1 SGHAT and CDR2 FQNNGV. The CDR3 loop spans 19 amino acids. The CDR3 region is CASSTNLGLAGGLTDTQYF.

The rearrangement joins TRBV18 to TRBJ2-4; TCRdb lists TRBD1, though no DNA is available to test this call. Germline assignment: CDR1 KGHSH and CDR2 LQKENI. This CDR3 region has 11 residues. The CDR3 is CASSLGQGTHF.